This entry concerns a single T cell receptor (beta chain). Assay: immunoSEQ multiplex PCR; the TCRdb copy retains only in-frame clones and omits some. The sample holds 950 to 1,500 clones, roughly 81% seen once. This sample is part of a study of STAT5B mutations in CD4+ large granular lymphocyte leukemia. Study details: Anti-CD4 microbead selection came after CD8+ cell depletion in cryopreserved samples.

Trimming at V came to 5 bases and at J to 6 bases, leaving 13 bases not matched to a gene. From germline, CDR1 is SGHVS and CDR2 FNYEAQ. This CDR3 contains 16 residues. The sequence was collected from a man between 65 and 85 years old with CD4+ T-cell large granular lymphocyte leukemia. This sequence joins TRBV7-6 and TRBJ2-1; TRBD1 aligns across 7 bases. What was sequenced was PBMCs. The DNA of the CDR3 is TGTGCCAGCAGCGCCCGACAGGGCCCTAGCCCCAATGAGCAGTTCTTC. Amino acids: CASSARQGPSPNEQFF.